This T cell receptor (beta chain) was found in a study of T-cell memory formation after mild COVID-19. Findings and limits, study-wide: Largely, contracting CD4+ clones fell within CM and EM, and contracting CD8+ clones within EMRA.

V was pared by 5 bases and J by 7 bases, with 11 bases between. The CDR3 extends over 11 amino acids. Germline CDR1 SQVTM, CDR2 ANQGSEA. TCRdb reprocessed the 5' RACE reads via MiXCR and lists one record per CDR3 protein. The sample consists of around 510,000 distinct CDR3 sequences, about 20% of them appearing once. This clonotype turned up a few times. Its cognate antigen is unknown. The sequenced material came from PBMCs or a T cell subset sorted from them (not recorded which). The chain is built from TRBV29-1 and TRBJ1-1, with D possibly matching TRBD1 (6 bases). The TCR sequence derives from an adult woman who had mild COVID-19 (a few samples of this study predate the infection). Cell type and time point are not known. In DNA, the CDR3 is TGCAGCGTTTCACAGGGTAGTGAAGCTTTCTTT. Translated: CSVSQGSEAFF.